The 21 T cell receptor beta chains below come from one sample, sequenced in a study of graft-versus-host responses after intestinal transplantation. Repertoires were generated with immunoSEQ multiplex PCR, while TCRdb's copy carries only in-frame clones and drops some. The data contain around 38,000 clones, about four fifths of them seen just once; the ten biggest clones take up roughly 3.6%. Sequencing used PBMCs, obtained 1070 days after transplant. These receptor sequences come from a human patient who received an intestinal transplant, so some T cells may come from the graft donor.

The CDR3 sequence is CASSFAGVGETQYF. The CDR3 DNA follows: TGTGCCAGCAGTTTTGCGGGAGTGGGGGAGACCCAGTACTTC. The J gene is TRBJ2-5, the V gene TRBV28; 7 bases map to TRBD2. The CDR3 runs 14 residues. With V trimmed by 3 bases and J by 5 bases, 6 bases remained unmatched. Per the germline V gene, CDR1 is MDHEN and CDR2 is SYDVKM. The full variable domain, in which reference TRBV28 and TRBJ2-5 provide the parts outside the CDR3, is DVKVTQSSRYLVKRTGEKVFLECVQDMDHENMFWYRQDPGLGLRLIYFSYDVKMKEKGDIPEGYSVSREKKERFSLILESASTNQTSMYLCASSFAGVGETQYFGPGTRLLVL.

The chain couples TRBV28 to TRBJ2-7; tentatively, D is TRBD2 (7 bases). Germline V gene sequence: CDR1 MDHEN, CDR2 SYDVKM. V lost 6 bases to trimming and J lost 4 bases, with 19 bases between them. This CDR3 contains 15 residues. CDR3 in amino acids: CASSKMGGLKYEQYF. Written as DNA, the CDR3 is TGTGCCAGCAGCAAAATGGGGGGGCTCAAATACGAGCAGTACTTC.

The rearrangement links TRBV9 to TRBJ1-3, with D perhaps matching TRBD1 (6 bases). CDR3 size: 16 residues. Germline CDR1 reads SGDLS; CDR2 reads YYNGEE. Trimming stripped 4 bases from V and 0 bases from J, with 14 bases between. The CDR3 protein is CASSPRDRTSGNTIYF. CDR3 nucleotides: TGTGCCAGCAGCCCTCGTGACAGGACCTCTGGAAACACCATATATTTT.

The chain combines TRBV9 with TRBJ2-3, with D possibly matching TRBD1 (6 bases). CDR3 length: 15 amino acids. V was trimmed by 4 bases and J by 4 bases, leaving 16 bases between them. Germline values: CDR1 SGDLS, CDR2 YYNGEE. Here the CDR3 reads CASSPYREPPDTQYF. CDR3 nucleotide sequence: TGTGCCAGCAGCCCATACAGGGAACCCCCAGATACGCAGTATTTT.

V and J are TRBV11-2 and TRBJ1-2; no clear D gene. CDR3 length: 11 amino acids. Trimming took off 1 base at V and 10 bases at J, with 7 bases between the two ends. CDR1 and CDR2 (germline): SGHAT, FQNNGV. The CDR3 region is CASSLGLSYTF. For the CDR3, the DNA is TGTGCCAGCAGCTTAGGACTCTCCTACACCTTC. The full variable domain, in which reference TRBV11-2 and TRBJ1-2 provide the parts outside the CDR3, is EAGVAQSPRYKIIEKRQSVAFWCNPISGHATLYWYQQILGQGPKLLIQFQNNGVVDDSQLPKDRFSAERLKGVDSTLKIQPAKLEDSAVYLCASSLGLSYTFGSGTRLTVV.

Concerning this clone itself: Because the CDR3's place on the DNA is in doubt, the DNA is left out and the CDR3 is given as listed by TCRdb. The chain couples TRBV28 to TRBJ1-2; no check of the table's D call, TRBD1, against the DNA was made. Germline CDR1 is MDHEN and CDR2 is SYDVKM. The CDR3 region is 15 residues in length, termini included. CDR3 protein: CASSSSTGSNYGYTF.

The chain has TRBV27 and TRBJ1-5, with unresolved D. Trimming left V 1 base short and J 5 bases short, with 9 bases between. Looked up from germline, CDR1 is MNHEY and CDR2 is SMNVEV (reference sequence). This CDR3 is 14 amino acids long. For the CDR3, the DNA is TGTGCCAGCAGTTTATACGGTCCAGATCAGCCCCAGCATTTT. Protein: CASSLYGPDQPQHF.

The J gene is TRBJ2-1, the V gene TRBV4-2; 9 nucleotides match TRBD1. CDR3 length equals 18 residues. The V gene end was trimmed by 4 bases and the J gene end by 1 base; junction bases not matched to a gene: 11. The germline V gene has CDR1 LGHNA and CDR2 YNFKEQ. The DNA of the CDR3 is TGTGCCAGCAGCCCTGCGGGACAGGGAACGAAGTCCTACAATGAGCAGTTCTTC. Its translation is CASSPAGQGTKSYNEQFF.

This clone was observed a few times. The chain recombines TRBV13 with TRBJ2-5; 7 nucleotides line up with TRBD1. V was clipped by 4 bases and J by 2 bases; unmatched bases: 7. Germline-derived CDR1 and CDR2 are PRHDT and FYEKMQ (reference sequence). The CDR3 covers 15 residues. CDR3 amino acids: CASSSSRDSQETQYF. The CDR3 DNA sequence: TGTGCCAGCAGCTCAAGCCGGGACAGTCAAGAGACCCAGTACTTC.

V and J are TRBV5-6 and TRBJ1-5, with 8 bases lining up with TRBD1. Trimming at V came to 2 bases and at J to 6 bases, leaving 7 bases not matched to a gene. From germline, CDR1 is SGHDT and CDR2 YYEEEE. This CDR3 comprises 15 residues. The CDR3 bases are TGTGCCAGCAGCTTCGGGACAGGATTTCGTCAGCCCCAGCATTTT. Amino acid sequence: CASSFGTGFRQPQHF.

The V call is TRBV6-5, the J call TRBJ1-6, with 7 bases lining up with TRBD1. The V segment lost 8 bases and the J segment 10 bases; nucleotides outside the gene matches: 5. The germline V gene has CDR1 MNHEY and CDR2 SVGAGI. The CDR3 runs 12 residues. CDR3 in DNA: TGTGCCAGCTCAGGGGGAATGTCACCCCTCCACTTT. This encodes CASSGGMSPLHF.

This clone was observed a few times. The chain joins TRBV7-8 to TRBJ2-7; possibly TRBD1 or TRBD2 for D (5 bases each). The V end was cut by 8 bases, the J end by 3 bases, with 17 bases between. This CDR3 comprises 14 residues. Germline CDR1 is SGHVS and CDR2 is FQNEAQ. The CDR3, as DNA: TGTGCCAGCGGGGCTGGGGGTACTGACTACGAGCAGTACTTC. It translates to CASGAGGTDYEQYF. The full variable domain, its missing parts supplied by reference TRBV7-8 and TRBJ2-7, is GAGVSQSPRYKVAKRGQDVALRCDPISGHVSLFWYQQALGQGPEFLTYFQNEAQLDKSGLPSDRFFAERPEGSVSTLKIQRTQQEDSAVYLCASGAGGTDYEQYFGPGTRLTVT.

Here the CDR3 DNA reads TGTGCCAGTAGTATAAGAGGGGGCTGGAATTCACCCCTCCACTTT. This gives the protein CASSIRGGWNSPLHF. The genes are TRBV19 and TRBJ1-6; 7 nucleotides match TRBD1. This CDR3 is built from 15 residues. V trimming: 2 bases; J trimming: 7 bases; junction bases outside the gene matches: 5. The V gene's germline CDR1 is LNHDA and CDR2 SQIVND (reference sequence).

V usage is TRBV28 and J usage is TRBJ2-7, with D tentatively TRBD2 (5 bases). The V gene's germline CDR1 is MDHEN and CDR2 SYDVKM. V was pared by 7 bases and J by 7 bases, with 14 bases between. The CDR3 has 12 amino acids. CDR3 DNA sequence: TGTGCCAGCAAAAGTCCGGGGAAAGAGCAGTACTTC. Its protein is CASKSPGKEQYF.

The chain links TRBV6-1 to TRBJ1-3, with D maybe TRBD1 (6 bases). Trimming took 6 bases from V and 2 from J, leaving 11 bases between them. There are 14 residues in the CDR3. CDR1 is MNHNS and CDR2 is SASEGT in the germline V gene. The CDR3 bases are TGTGCCAGCAGAAGCCACAGGGCTGGAAACACCATATATTTT. This translates into CASRSHRAGNTIYF.

This chain connects TRBV6-1 to TRBJ2-5; no definite D call. Trimming removed 6 bases at V and 3 bases at J, with 11 bases between. Germline assignment: CDR1 MNHNS and CDR2 SASEGT. CDR3 length equals 13 residues. DNA for the CDR3: TGTGCCAGCAGACAACAGCACAAAGAGACCCAGTACTTC. Translated, it gives CASRQQHKETQYF.

The rearrangement joins TRBV15 to TRBJ1-2; 8 nucleotides align to TRBD1. This CDR3 region has 13 residues. The germline V gene has CDR1 LNHNV and CDR2 YYDKDF (reference sequence). Trimming removed 4 bases from V and 3 bases from J; junction bases left unmatched: 1. The chain's CDR3 is CATSIQGDYGYTF. The CDR3 DNA reads TGTGCCACCAGCATACAGGGGGACTATGGCTACACCTTC.

This rearrangement joins TRBV27 to TRBJ2-2, with D perhaps being TRBD1 or TRBD2 (5 bases each). The CDR3 totals 15 residues. Trimming cost V 6 bases and J 3 bases, with 14 bases left between them. CDR1 and CDR2 (germline): MNHEY, SMNVEV (reference sequence). The CDR3: CASSWGPPYTGELFF. The CDR3 coding sequence is TGTGCCAGCAGCTGGGGACCGCCGTACACCGGGGAGCTGTTTTTT.

This clone appeared once. The rearrangement uses TRBV4-2 and TRBJ1-4; D call uncertain. The CDR3 sequence is 15 residues long. Per the germline V gene, CDR1 is LGHNA and CDR2 is YNFKEQ. Trimming cost V 4 bases and J 2 bases, with 11 bases left between them. In DNA form, the CDR3 reads TGTGCCAGCAGCCCAGAGCTTATTACTAATGAAAAACTGTTTTTT. Translating it yields CASSPELITNEKLFF.

The chain couples TRBV6-1 to TRBJ1-1, with D tentatively TRBD1 (5 bases). CDR1 and CDR2 (germline): MNHNS, SASEGT. V lost 7 bases and J lost 7, with 19 bases in between. The CDR3 covers 14 residues. Here the CDR3 reads CASTYRQGDHEAFF. In nucleotides, the CDR3 is TGTGCCAGCACTTACCGCCAAGGGGACCATGAAGCTTTCTTT.

V and J are TRBV4-2 and TRBJ2-2, with 10 bases matching TRBD2. The V segment lost 1 base and the J segment 5 bases; nucleotides outside the gene matches: 16. The CDR3 length is 20 residues. CDR1 is LGHNA, CDR2 YNFKEQ, per germline. CDR3 coding DNA: TGTGCCAGCAGCCAAGGAACCGGACTTAGCGGGGGGTTTGGGACCGGGGAGCTGTTTTTT. Translated: CASSQGTGLSGGFGTGELFF.